This T cell receptor beta chain derives from a study of human T cells and chemical hapten exposure. TCRdb ran MiXCR on the RACE reads and lists one entry per CDR3 protein. The data show roughly 380,000 distinct CDR3 sequences, less than 6.5% seen once. V shed 4 bases and J 2 bases; nucleotides not matched to a gene: 9. The germline CDR1 and CDR2 sequences are DFQATT and SNEGSKA (reference sequence). This CDR3 spans 16 amino acids. Time point of the sample: pre-sensitization, week 0. Regarding treatment: therapeutic diphenylcyclopropenone sensitization with weekly scalp DPC. Drawing of blood took place ahead of applying each patch test. This clonotype was detected ten times or more.

This specimen consisted of whole blood, obtained in connection with sensitization to the hapten diphenylcyclopropenone (DPC). The TCR sequence derives from a woman between 50 and 59 years old with alopecia areata. Some clones in this sample may be carry-over from other donors' samples. This rearrangement joins TRBV20-1 to TRBJ2-3, with TRBD2 matching 10 bases. The CDR3 DNA follows: TGCAGTGCTACCTCCCCGACTAGCGGGCTCACAGATACGCAGTATTTT. It encodes CSATSPTSGLTDTQYF.